There are many counts of the clone carrying this T cell receptor (beta chain). The ends were cut back, 1 base at V and 6 bases at J, with 12 bases in the middle. Germline CDR1 MGHRA, CDR2 YSYEKL. CDR3 length equals 14 residues. This sample was taken from a study of molecular identifiers for immune sequencing clone quantification. Each CDR3 protein is one row after TCRdb ran MiXCR on the PCR reads. The sample contains approximately 97,000 distinct CDR3 sequences, 30% to 35% of which appear only once. Sorting captured naive CD8 T cells as CD8+CD4-CCR7+CD45RA+. The V call is TRBV4-1, the J call TRBJ1-1; D ambiguous. The sample comprised naive CD8+ T cells from blood, with Jurkat cell RNA spiked in. As to subset: FACS-sorted CD8+CD4-CCR7+CD45RA+ naive T cells. This TCR came from a human donor in good health. Some libraries in this study had Jurkat cell RNA spiked in. CDR3: CASSQGGGIPEAFF. As DNA, the CDR3 is TGCGCCAGCAGCCAAGGTGGAGGAATCCCTGAAGCTTTCTTT.